What follows describes a single T cell receptor beta chain. Its antigen is unidentified. The CDR3 runs to 13 residues. From germline, CDR1 is MDHEN and CDR2 SYDVKM. The ends were cut back, 6 bases at V and 5 bases at J, with 13 bases in the middle. The data were obtained in a study of T cell responses to AZD1222 COVID-19 vaccine. Libraries were prepared by immunoSEQ multiplex PCR; TCRdb keeps only in-frame clonotypes and omits some of them. The profile shows roughly 110,000 clones, 90% of them singletons. Samples with a second dose at about 4 or about 12 weeks were pooled together. Overall study results and limits: Clonal diversity may have been underestimated in mostly white British donors. Targets within unmutated variant regions were reportedly found for nearly half of spike-specific TCRs. Recipients of two AZD1222 doses showed rising Spike-specific TCR breadth and depth.

The sample was peripheral blood, taken 28 days after the second AZD1222 dose. This receptor was obtained from an adult who received the AZD1222 COVID-19 vaccine. This chain joins TRBV28 and TRBJ1-1; D remains unclear. CDR3 in DNA: TGTGCCAGCAGGGACGGCCTAGGTACTGAAGCTTTCTTT. It codes for CASRDGLGTEAFF.